The 29 T cell receptor beta chains reported below all come from one sample, sequenced in a study of shared clonotypes between healthy human individuals. Generated by immunoSEQ multiplex PCR, the TCRdb table keeps only in-frame clones and is missing some. Among some 1,100,000 clones listed, 75% to 80% were seen once. The specimen was memory CD4+ T cells from PBMCs. This sample's subset: CD45RA-negative fraction. The receptors shown here come from a man younger than 35 in good health. Some clones in this sample may be carry-over from other donors' samples.

The table lists this clone with a count of one. This chain links TRBV19 with TRBJ2-5, with a possible D match to TRBD2 (5 bases). The CDR3 runs 16 residues. CDR1 LNHDA and CDR2 SQIVND come from the germline V gene (reference sequence). V was shortened by 6 bases and J by 5 bases, with 22 bases between the two germline ends. CDR3 amino acids: CASSDAWTQAWETQYF. CDR3 coding DNA: TGTGCCAGTAGCGACGCCTGGACTCAGGCATGGGAGACCCAGTACTTC.

This clone appeared a single time. The chain couples TRBV7-9 to TRBJ1-3; unclear D gene. From germline, CDR1 is SEHNR and CDR2 FQNEAQ (reference sequence). V lost 2 bases and J lost 0, with 8 bases in between. This CDR3 is 15 amino acids long. The CDR3 sequence is CASSLTSFSGNTIYF. CDR3 nucleotide sequence: TGTGCCAGCAGCTTAACGTCCTTCTCTGGAAACACCATATATTTT.

The chain uses TRBV6-1 and TRBJ2-5, with 7 bases matching TRBD1. CDR1 is MNHNS and CDR2 is SASEGT in the germline V gene. The CDR3 extends over 15 amino acids. J gave up 6 bases and V 6 bases, and 13 bases lay outside the gene matches. The CDR3 coding sequence is TGTGCCAGCAGGAAAACAGAGACAGGGAAGCAGACCCAGTACTTC. It translates to CASRKTETGKQTQYF.

The V call is TRBV7-9, the J call TRBJ2-4; D call uncertain. Germline V gene sequence: CDR1 SEHNR, CDR2 FQNEAQ (reference sequence). This CDR3 spans 14 amino acids. Trimming left V 2 bases short and J 0 bases short, with 5 bases between. CDR3 region: CASSLQLAKNIQYF. The CDR3, as DNA: TGTGCCAGCAGCTTACAGCTAGCCAAAAACATTCAGTACTTC.

The count of this clone is one. V usage is TRBV10-1 and J usage is TRBJ1-3, with TRBD1 as a possible D gene (5 bases). The CDR3 spans 14 residues. Trimming removed 8 bases at V and 2 bases at J, with 13 bases between. Germline lookup yields CDR1 WNHNN and CDR2 SYGVQD (reference sequence). The CDR3 nucleotides are TGCGCCAGCTCCCGGGGGGGAGCTGGAAACACCATATATTTT. It translates to CASSRGGAGNTIYF.

This clone has just a few counts. The chain carries TRBV4-1 and TRBJ2-7; 8 nucleotides agree with TRBD1. Trimming cost V 3 bases and J 4 bases; bases outside gene matches: 2. The germline V gene encodes CDR1 MGHRA and CDR2 YSYEKL. The CDR3 sequence is 13 residues long. The CDR3 here is CASSQDRDYEQYF. Here the CDR3 DNA reads TGCGCCAGCAGCCAGGACAGGGATTACGAGCAGTACTTC.

In regard to this clone: The same CDR3 also results from other DNA sequences found in this sample. The chain carries TRBV5-1 and TRBJ1-1, with 7 positions matching TRBD1. Germline V gives CDR1 SGHRS, CDR2 YFSETQ. V lost 4 bases to trimming and J lost 5 bases; unmatched junction nucleotides: 8. CDR3 length: 14 amino acids. CDR3 loop: CASSLGTVGTEAFF. The CDR3 DNA is TGCGCCAGCAGCCTCGGGACAGTCGGGACTGAAGCTTTCTTT.

This chain joins TRBV27 and TRBJ2-2, with D possibly TRBD2 on 5 matching bases. V was cut by 3 bases and J by 4 bases, with 9 bases left in between. Germline CDR1 MNHEY, CDR2 SMNVEV (reference sequence). CDR3 size: 14 residues. CDR3 coding DNA: TGTGCCAGCAGTTTCGGACTCCTCACCGGGGAGCTGTTTTTT. Translated, it gives CASSFGLLTGELFF.

J is TRBJ2-1 and V is TRBV2; D is perhaps TRBD1 (6 bases). CDR3 length equals 15 residues. V lost 6 bases to trimming and J lost 8 bases, with 20 bases between them. Per the germline V gene, CDR1 is SNHLY and CDR2 is FYNNEI. Here the CDR3 reads CASRATGSPGDEQFF. The CDR3 DNA reads as TGTGCCAGCAGGGCTACAGGGTCCCCCGGCGATGAGCAGTTCTTC.

The CDR3 nucleotides read TGTGCCAGCAGTTTATGGACAGGGATTATTGATCAGCCCCAGCATTTT. Its protein is CASSLWTGIIDQPQHF. The J gene is TRBJ1-5, the V gene TRBV28; 7 bases map to TRBD1. The CDR3 runs to 16 residues. The germline gives CDR1 MDHEN, CDR2 SYDVKM. V shed 0 bases, J shed 5 bases, and the junction held 7 bases outside the gene matches.

Only a few counts were recorded for this clone. The CDR3 nucleotides are TGTGCCAGCGCGAATGAGGGGGCGGGTCACGAGCAGTACTTC. It translates to CASANEGAGHEQYF. The V and J genes are TRBV5-6 and TRBJ2-7; the match to TRBD1 covers 7 bases. The germline gives CDR1 SGHDT, CDR2 YYEEEE. The CDR3 has 14 residues. Trimming removed 7 bases from V and 5 bases from J; junction bases left unmatched: 12. The variable domain in full, with the rest retrieved from reference TRBV5-6 and TRBJ2-7, is DAGVTQSPTHLIKTRGQQVTLRCSPKSGHDTVSWYQQALGQGPQFIFQYYEEEERQRGNFPDRFSGHQFPNYSSELNVNALLLGDSALYLCASANEGAGHEQYFGPGTRLTVT.

This clone has a single count. The chain joins TRBV18 to TRBJ1-4; D remains unclear. The ends were cut back, 4 bases at V and 3 bases at J, with 6 bases in the middle. The CDR3 covers 13 residues. Germline V gives CDR1 KGHSH, CDR2 LQKENI. In nucleotides, the CDR3 is TGTGCCAGCTCACGCGGTGCTAATGAAAAACTGTTTTTT. It codes for CASSRGANEKLFF.

J is TRBJ2-1 and V is TRBV5-6; D perhaps matches TRBD2 (6 bases). Trimming removed 3 bases at V and 6 bases at J, with 10 bases between. This CDR3 is built from 13 residues. CDR1 is SGHDT and CDR2 is YYEEEE in the germline V gene. This CDR3 is CASSSRGSNEQFF. DNA for the CDR3: TGTGCCAGCAGCTCCCGGGGGAGCAATGAGCAGTTCTTC.

This clone was observed a handful of times. Other DNA variants within this sample encode the same CDR3. The V gene is TRBV5-1, the J gene TRBJ2-3, with 9 bases that match TRBD2. V lost 1 base to trimming and J lost 3 bases; unmatched junction nucleotides: 0. This CDR3 has 14 residues. Germline loops: CDR1 SGHRS, CDR2 YFSETQ. In nucleotides, the CDR3 is TGCGCCAGCAGCTTGAGCGGGAGGACAGATACGCAGTATTTT. It encodes CASSLSGRTDTQYF.

The chain uses TRBV2 and TRBJ2-2; a possible D gene is TRBD2 (6 bases). The CDR3 loop spans 15 amino acids. From germline, CDR1 is SNHLY and CDR2 FYNNEI. The V end lost 4 bases, the J end lost 0 bases, and 9 bases lay between the germline ends. This CDR3 reads CASSAQRANTGELFF. The DNA of the CDR3 is TGTGCCAGCAGTGCCCAGCGGGCGAACACCGGGGAGCTGTTTTTT.

The chain is built from TRBV5-1 and TRBJ2-7; 7 bases are shared with TRBD2. The ends lost 0 bases at V and 5 bases at J; junction bases unmatched: 5. Germline assignment: CDR1 SGHRS and CDR2 YFSETQ. The CDR3 totals 14 residues. In DNA form, the CDR3 reads TGCGCCAGCAGCTTGGTGGCGGGAGCTGACGAGCAGTACTTC. This codes for CASSLVAGADEQYF.

To note about this clone: Additional DNA sequences in this sample encode the identical CDR3. This sequence joins TRBV28 and TRBJ1-5, with a weak D call TRBD1 (6 bases). Trimming took off 3 bases at V and 5 bases at J, with 14 bases between the two ends. The CDR3 covers 15 residues. CDR1 MDHEN and CDR2 SYDVKM come from the germline V gene. Here the CDR3 DNA reads TGTGCCAGCAGTTTGGGGGGGGGCGAAGATCAGCCCCAGCATTTT. The encoded protein is CASSLGGGEDQPQHF.

The chain combines TRBV6-5 with TRBJ1-1, with 8 positions matching TRBD1. V was clipped by 6 bases and J by 10 bases; unmatched bases: 10. The CDR3 covers 13 residues. Germline loops: CDR1 MNHEY, CDR2 SVGAGI. For the CDR3, the DNA is TGTGCCAGCAGCTCGGACAGGGAGAGGAGAGCTTTCTTT. Amino acids: CASSSDRERRAFF.

The chain has TRBV10-3 and TRBJ2-5, with 10 positions matching TRBD1. The CDR3 spans 15 residues. Germline V gene lookup returns CDR1 ENHRY and CDR2 SYGVKD. V gave up 6 bases and J gave up 3 bases; unmatched junction bases: 7. The CDR3 spells CAIRPSGTGEETQYF. CDR3 DNA sequence: TGTGCCATCAGACCCTCCGGGACAGGGGAAGAGACCCAGTACTTC.

The chain recombines TRBV5-6 with TRBJ2-1; tentative D call: TRBD1 (5 bases). CDR1 is SGHDT and CDR2 is YYEEEE in the germline V gene. This CDR3 has 16 amino acids. V was pared by 0 bases and J by 0 bases, with 10 bases between. The CDR3 sequence: CASSLVYRSSYNEQFF. The CDR3 region has the DNA TGTGCCAGCAGCTTGGTGTACAGGTCCTCCTACAATGAGCAGTTCTTC.

The genes are TRBV7-9 and TRBJ2-7; no firm D call. Germline lookup yields CDR1 SEHNR and CDR2 FQNEAQ (reference sequence). Trimming stripped 0 bases from V and 5 bases from J, with 14 bases between. The length of the CDR3 is 15 residues. The CDR3 DNA reads as TGTGCCAGCAGCTTAGCACACGGAGTGTTCCACGAGCAGTACTTC. This gives the protein CASSLAHGVFHEQYF.

This chain joins TRBV11-3 and TRBJ2-2; D call uncertain. V was shortened by 5 bases and J by 1 base, with 11 bases between the two germline ends. The CDR3 consists of 15 residues. Germline assignment: CDR1 SGHNT and CDR2 YENEEA. This CDR3 is CASSPGPLNTGELFF. The CDR3 bases are TGTGCCAGCAGCCCCGGACCGCTGAACACCGGGGAGCTGTTTTTT.

V usage is TRBV11-2 and J usage is TRBJ2-5; D not resolved. Trimming took off 3 bases at V and 1 base at J, with 6 bases between the two ends. The CDR3 totals 13 residues. Looked up from germline, CDR1 is SGHAT and CDR2 is FQNNGV. CDR3 amino acids: CASSFSAQETQYF. In DNA, the CDR3 is TGTGCCAGCAGCTTTTCGGCCCAAGAGACCCAGTACTTC.

The chain joins TRBV11-2 to TRBJ1-1; D call uncertain. The length of the CDR3 is 14 residues. The germline V gene encodes CDR1 SGHAT and CDR2 FQNNGV. With 5 bases removed from V and 3 bases from J, the gap between germline ends came to 13 bases. The CDR3 DNA reads TGTGCCAGCAGCCCGAAAGTTGGGGACACTGAAGCTTTCTTT. This sequence encodes CASSPKVGDTEAFF.

About this clone: The identical CDR3 is also encoded by other nucleotide sequences in the sample. The gene calls are TRBV4-2 and TRBJ2-1, with D unclear. Between the trimmed V and J ends, which lost 0 bases and 2 bases, there was a span of 8 bases. The CDR3 contains 15 residues. The germline V gene encodes CDR1 LGHNA and CDR2 YNFKEQ. The CDR3 sequence is CASSQEGTTYNEQFF. The CDR3 nucleotides are TGTGCCAGCAGCCAAGAGGGAACGACCTACAATGAGCAGTTCTTC.

There are a few counts of this clone. This chain links TRBV9 with TRBJ2-2, with a possible D match to TRBD2 (7 bases). CDR3 length: 16 amino acids. Looked up from germline, CDR1 is SGDLS and CDR2 is YYNGEE. The V end was cut by 4 bases, the J end by 6 bases, with 19 bases between. The chain's CDR3 is CASSPRLGGQSGELFF. The CDR3 DNA follows: TGTGCCAGCAGCCCACGTCTCGGGGGGCAGTCCGGGGAGCTGTTTTTT.

The genes are TRBV28 and TRBJ2-3; no definite D call. The CDR3 is 13 residues long. CDR1 is MDHEN, CDR2 SYDVKM, per germline. V was shortened by 3 bases and J by 0 bases, with 4 bases between the two germline ends. The CDR3 DNA reads TGTGCCAGCAGTTTTCGCAGCACAGATACGCAGTATTTT. Encoded protein: CASSFRSTDTQYF.

This chain connects TRBV6-5 to TRBJ1-5; D is unresolved. The germline V gene has CDR1 MNHEY and CDR2 SVGAGI. Trimming took 0 bases from V and 9 from J, leaving 18 bases between them. This CDR3 has 16 residues. The DNA for the CDR3 is TGTGCCAGCAGTTACTCGAGTACTGTAACCTCTGGGCCCCAGCATTTT. Translating gives CASSYSSTVTSGPQHF.

The chain links TRBV9 to TRBJ2-5, with D possibly matching TRBD2 (5 bases). Looked up from germline, CDR1 is SGDLS and CDR2 is YYNGEE. The length of the CDR3 is 15 residues. V was trimmed by 0 bases and J by 1 base, leaving 10 bases between them. DNA of the CDR3: TGTGCCAGCAGCGTAGACGCGGGCTTCCAAGAGACCCAGTACTTC. This encodes CASSVDAGFQETQYF.